This TCR beta chain was identified during a study of Graves' ophthalmopathy and Graves' hyperthyroidism. This clonotype occurred a few times. Amplified material comprised TCR beta CDR3 regions derived from RNA transcripts. Second-round multiplex PCR came after first-round RT-PCR with HTBI primers. Via MiXCR, TCRdb re-called the multiplex PCR reads, giving one row per CDR3 protein. The repertoire holds 350,000 to 450,000 distinct CDR3 sequences, with around 21% as singletons. The V segment lost 6 bases and the J segment 0 bases; nucleotides outside the gene matches: 14. Germline CDR1 KGHSH, CDR2 LQKENI. The CDR3 has 17 residues.

The TCR sequence derives from a young woman with stable Graves' hyperthyroidism. The chain couples TRBV18 to TRBJ2-7; 7 nucleotides align to TRBD2. The sequenced sample was peripheral blood. DNA for the CDR3: TGTGCCAGCTCGCTTAGTGGGGGGGAGCTTAGCTCCTACGAGCAGTACTTC. Protein: CASSLSGGELSSYEQYF.